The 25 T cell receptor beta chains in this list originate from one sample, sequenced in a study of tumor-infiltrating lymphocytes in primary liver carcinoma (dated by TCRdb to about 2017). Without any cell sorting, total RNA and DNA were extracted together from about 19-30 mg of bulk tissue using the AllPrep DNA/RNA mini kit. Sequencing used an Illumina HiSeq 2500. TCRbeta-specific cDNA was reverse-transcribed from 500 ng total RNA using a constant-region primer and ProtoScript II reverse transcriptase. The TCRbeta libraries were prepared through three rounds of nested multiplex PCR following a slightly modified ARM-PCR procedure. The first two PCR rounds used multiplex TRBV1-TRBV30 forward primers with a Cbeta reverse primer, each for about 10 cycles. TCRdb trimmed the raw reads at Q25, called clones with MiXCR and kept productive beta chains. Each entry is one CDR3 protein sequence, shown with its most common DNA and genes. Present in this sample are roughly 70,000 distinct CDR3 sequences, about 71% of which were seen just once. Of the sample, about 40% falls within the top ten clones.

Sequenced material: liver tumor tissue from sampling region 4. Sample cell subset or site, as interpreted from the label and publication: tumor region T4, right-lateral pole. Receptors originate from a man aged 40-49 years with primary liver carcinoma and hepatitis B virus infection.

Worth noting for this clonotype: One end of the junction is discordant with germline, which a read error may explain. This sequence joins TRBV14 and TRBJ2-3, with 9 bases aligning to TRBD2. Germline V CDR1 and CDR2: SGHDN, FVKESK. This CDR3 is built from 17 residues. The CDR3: CASSLSVSGRLKDMQYF. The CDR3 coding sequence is TGTGCCAGCAGCCTATCGGTTAGCGGGAGACTGAAAGATATGCAGTATTTT.

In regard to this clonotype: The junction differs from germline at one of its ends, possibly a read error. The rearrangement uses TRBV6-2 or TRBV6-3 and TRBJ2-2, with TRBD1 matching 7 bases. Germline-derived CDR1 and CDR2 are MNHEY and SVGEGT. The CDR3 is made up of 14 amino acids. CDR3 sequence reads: CASSYTVNTGELVF. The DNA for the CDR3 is TGTGCCAGCAGTTACACAGTTAACACAGGGGAGCTGGTTTTT.

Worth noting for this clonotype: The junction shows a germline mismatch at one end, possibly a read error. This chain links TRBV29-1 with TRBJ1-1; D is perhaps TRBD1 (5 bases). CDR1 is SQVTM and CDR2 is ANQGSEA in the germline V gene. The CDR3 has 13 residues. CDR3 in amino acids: CSIVRVGVTEAFF. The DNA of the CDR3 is TGCAGCATTGTTCGTGTGGGGGTTACTGAGGCTTTCTTT.

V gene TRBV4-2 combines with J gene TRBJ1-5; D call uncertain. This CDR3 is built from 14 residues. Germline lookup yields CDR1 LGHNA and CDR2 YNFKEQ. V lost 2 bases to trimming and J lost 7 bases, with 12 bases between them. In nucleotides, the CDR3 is TGTGCCAGCAGCCAAATAGAGACGCGGCAGCCCCAGCATTTT. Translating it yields CASSQIETRQPQHF.

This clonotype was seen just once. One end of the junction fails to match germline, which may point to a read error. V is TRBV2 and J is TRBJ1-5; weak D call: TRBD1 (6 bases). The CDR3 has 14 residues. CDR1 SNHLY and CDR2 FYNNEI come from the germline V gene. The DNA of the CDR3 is TGTGCCGGCAGTGAAGACAGGTCTAATCAGTCCCAGCATTTT. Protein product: CAGSEDRSNQSQHF.

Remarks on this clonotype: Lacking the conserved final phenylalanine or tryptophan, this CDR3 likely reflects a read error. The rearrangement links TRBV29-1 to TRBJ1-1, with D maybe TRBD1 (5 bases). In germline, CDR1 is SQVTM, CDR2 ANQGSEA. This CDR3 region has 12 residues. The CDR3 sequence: CSVVGVNIEAFI. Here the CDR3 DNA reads TGCAGCGTTGTGGGGGTGAACATTGAAGCTTTCATT.

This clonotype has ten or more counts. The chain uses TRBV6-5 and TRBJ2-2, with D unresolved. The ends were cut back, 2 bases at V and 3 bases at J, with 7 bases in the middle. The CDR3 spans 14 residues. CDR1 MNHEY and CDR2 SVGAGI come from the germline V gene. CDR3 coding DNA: TGTGCCAGCAGTTACATGGCGGACACCGGGGAGCTGTTTTTT. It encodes CASSYMADTGELFF.

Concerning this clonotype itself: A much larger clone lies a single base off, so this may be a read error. CDR3 amino acids: CASSRTGWGPGELFF. CDR3 nucleotides: TGTGCCAGCAGCCGTACAGGGTGGGGTCCCGGGGAGCTGTTTTTT. This chain connects TRBV7-8 to TRBJ2-2; a possible D gene is TRBD1 (6 bases). V was pared by 5 bases and J by 6 bases, with 16 bases between. Germline CDR1 and CDR2: SGHVS and FQNEAQ. This CDR3 region has 15 residues.

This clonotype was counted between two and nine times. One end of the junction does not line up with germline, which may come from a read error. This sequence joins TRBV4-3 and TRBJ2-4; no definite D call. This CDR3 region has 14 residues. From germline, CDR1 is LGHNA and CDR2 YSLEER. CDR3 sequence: CASNQDGLANIQYF. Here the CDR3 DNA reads TGCGCCAGCAACCAAGATGGCCTGGCGAACATTCAGTACTTC.

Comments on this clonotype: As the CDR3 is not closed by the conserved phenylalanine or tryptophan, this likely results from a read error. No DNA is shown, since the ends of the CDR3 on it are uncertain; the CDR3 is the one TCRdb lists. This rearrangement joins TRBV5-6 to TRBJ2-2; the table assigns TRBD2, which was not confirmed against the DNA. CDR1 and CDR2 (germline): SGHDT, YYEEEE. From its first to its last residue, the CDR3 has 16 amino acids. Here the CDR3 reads CARSLGRERAAGELLS.

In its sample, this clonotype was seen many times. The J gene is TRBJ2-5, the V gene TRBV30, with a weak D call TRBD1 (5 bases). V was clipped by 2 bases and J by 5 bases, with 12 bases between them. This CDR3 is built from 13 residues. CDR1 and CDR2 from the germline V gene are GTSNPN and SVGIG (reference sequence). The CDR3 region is CAWSKRSGETQYF. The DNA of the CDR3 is TGTGCCTGGAGTAAGAGATCAGGGGAGACCCAGTACTTC.

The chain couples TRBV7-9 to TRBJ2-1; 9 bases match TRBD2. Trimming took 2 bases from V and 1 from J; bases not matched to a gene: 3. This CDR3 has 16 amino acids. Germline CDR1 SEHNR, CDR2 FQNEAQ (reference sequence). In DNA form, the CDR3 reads TGTGCCAGCAGCTTATCTCTAGCGGGGTCCTACAATGAGCAGTTCTTC. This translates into CASSLSLAGSYNEQFF.

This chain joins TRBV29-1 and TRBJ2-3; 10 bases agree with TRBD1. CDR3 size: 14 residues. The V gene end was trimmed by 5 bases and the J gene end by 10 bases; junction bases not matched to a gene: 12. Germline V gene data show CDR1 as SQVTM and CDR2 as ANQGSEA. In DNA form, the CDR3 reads TGCAGCGTTTACGGGACAGGGGCGTCAGAGGCGCAGTATTTT. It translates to CSVYGTGASEAQYF.

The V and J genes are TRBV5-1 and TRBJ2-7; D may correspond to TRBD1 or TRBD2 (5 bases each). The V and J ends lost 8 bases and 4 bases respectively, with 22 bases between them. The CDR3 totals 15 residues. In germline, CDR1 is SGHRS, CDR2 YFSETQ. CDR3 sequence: CASRDPGRSKYEQYF. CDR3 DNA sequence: TGCGCCAGTAGAGACCCGGGACGTTCAAAGTACGAGCAGTACTTC.

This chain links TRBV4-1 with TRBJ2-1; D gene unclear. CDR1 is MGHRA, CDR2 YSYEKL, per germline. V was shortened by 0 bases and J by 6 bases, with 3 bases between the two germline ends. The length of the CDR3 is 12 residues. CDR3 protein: CASSQDPNEQFF. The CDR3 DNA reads TGCGCCAGCAGCCAAGATCCCAATGAGCAGTTCTTC.

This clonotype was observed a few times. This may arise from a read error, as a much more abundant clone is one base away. CDR3 nucleotides: TGTGCCAGCAGTGTCCCCCTATATGGCTACACCTTC. It is translated as CASSVPLYGYTF. The chain uses TRBV6-1 and TRBJ1-2; no clear D gene. This CDR3 contains 12 residues. Germline-derived CDR1 and CDR2 are MNHNS and SASEGT. V was cut by 4 bases and J by 5 bases, with 8 bases left in between.

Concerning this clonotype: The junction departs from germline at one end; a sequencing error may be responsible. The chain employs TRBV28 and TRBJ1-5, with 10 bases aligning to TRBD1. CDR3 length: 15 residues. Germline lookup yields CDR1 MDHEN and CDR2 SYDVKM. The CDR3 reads CDSNLGTGENQPRHF. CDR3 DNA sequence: TGTGACAGCAACCTTGGGACAGGGGAAAATCAGCCCCGGCATTTT.

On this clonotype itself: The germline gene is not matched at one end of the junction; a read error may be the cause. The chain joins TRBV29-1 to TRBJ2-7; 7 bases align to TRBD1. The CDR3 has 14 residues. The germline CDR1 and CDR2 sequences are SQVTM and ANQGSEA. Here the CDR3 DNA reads TGCCGCGTTGAAGGGGCCAGGGGGAAGCACGAGCAGTACTTC. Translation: CRVEGARGKHEQYF.

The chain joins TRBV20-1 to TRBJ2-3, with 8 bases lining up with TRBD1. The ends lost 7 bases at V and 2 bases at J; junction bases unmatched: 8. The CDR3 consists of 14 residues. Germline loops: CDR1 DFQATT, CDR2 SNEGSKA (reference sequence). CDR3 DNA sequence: TGCAGTGTTCCCCGGACAGGGAACACAGATACGCAGTATTTT. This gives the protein CSVPRTGNTDTQYF.

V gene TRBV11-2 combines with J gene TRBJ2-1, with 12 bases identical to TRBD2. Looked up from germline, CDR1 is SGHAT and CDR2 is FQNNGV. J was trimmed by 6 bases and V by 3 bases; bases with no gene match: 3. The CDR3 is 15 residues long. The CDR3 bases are TGTGCCAGCAGCTTCACTAGCGGGAGGCTCAATGAGCAGTTCTTC. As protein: CASSFTSGRLNEQFF.

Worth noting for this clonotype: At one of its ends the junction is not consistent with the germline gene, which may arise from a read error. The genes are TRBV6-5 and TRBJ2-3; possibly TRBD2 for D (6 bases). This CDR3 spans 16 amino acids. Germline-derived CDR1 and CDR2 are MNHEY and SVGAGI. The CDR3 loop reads CTSSPSWVGGGDTQYF. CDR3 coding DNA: TGTACCAGCAGTCCGTCTTGGGTGGGAGGAGGAGATACGCAGTATTTT.

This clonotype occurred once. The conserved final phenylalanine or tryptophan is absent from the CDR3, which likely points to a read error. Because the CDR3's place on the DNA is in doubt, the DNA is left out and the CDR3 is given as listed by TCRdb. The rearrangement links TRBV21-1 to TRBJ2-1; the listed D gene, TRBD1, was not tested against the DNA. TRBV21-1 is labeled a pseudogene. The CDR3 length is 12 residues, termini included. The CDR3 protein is CASRPTGNEQFL.

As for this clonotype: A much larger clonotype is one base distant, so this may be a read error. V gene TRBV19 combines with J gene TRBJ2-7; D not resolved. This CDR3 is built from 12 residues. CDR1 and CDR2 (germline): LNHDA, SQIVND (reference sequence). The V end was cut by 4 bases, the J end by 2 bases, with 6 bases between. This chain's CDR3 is CASSNQAYEQYF. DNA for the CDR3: TGTGCCAGTAGTAACCAGGCCTACGAGCAGTACTTC.

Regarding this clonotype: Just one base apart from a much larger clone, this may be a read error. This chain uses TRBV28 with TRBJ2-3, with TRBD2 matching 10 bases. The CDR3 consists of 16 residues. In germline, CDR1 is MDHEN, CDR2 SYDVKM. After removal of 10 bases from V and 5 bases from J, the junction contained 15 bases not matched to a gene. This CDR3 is CANSLWASGRGDTQYF. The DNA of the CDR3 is TGTGCCAACAGCCTCTGGGCTAGCGGGAGAGGAGATACGCAGTATTTT.

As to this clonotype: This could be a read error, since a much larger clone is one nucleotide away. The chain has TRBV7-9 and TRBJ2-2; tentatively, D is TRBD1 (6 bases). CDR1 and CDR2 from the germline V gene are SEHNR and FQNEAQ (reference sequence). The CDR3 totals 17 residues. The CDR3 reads CPSTKDVGGPNTGELFF. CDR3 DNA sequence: TGTCCCAGCACCAAGGACGTTGGGGGCCCCAACACCGGGGAGCTGTTTTTT.